This entry lists 17 T cell receptor beta chains sequenced from one sample in a study of CD8+ T cells in alopecia areata. The sequencing template was cDNA reverse transcribed from extracted RNA. Generated by immunoSEQ multiplex PCR, the TCRdb table keeps only in-frame clones and is missing some. The table lists approximately 150,000 clones, around 54% of them singletons. The sequenced material came from CD4+ T cells sorted from blood. These receptors originate from a human donor in good health.

This clone was seen a handful of times. The germline gene is not matched at one end of the junction; a read error may be the cause. V gene TRBV4-2 combines with J gene TRBJ2-6; D is perhaps TRBD1 (7 bases). The CDR3 length is 13 residues. The germline gives CDR1 LGHNA, CDR2 YNFKEQ. The CDR3 region is CASSFRGVNVLTF. CDR3 coding DNA: TGTGCCAGCAGCTTCAGGGGGGTCAACGTCCTGACTTTC.

This clone was counted between two and nine times. J is TRBJ2-5 and V is TRBV6-5; 7 nucleotides line up with TRBD2. This CDR3 has 14 amino acids. Germline V gene data show CDR1 as MNHEY and CDR2 as SVGAGI. V lost 2 bases, J lost 2 bases, and 2 bases stayed unmatched. CDR3 nucleotides: TGTGCCAGCAGTTACGGGGGGGGACAAGAGACCCAGTACTTC. It encodes CASSYGGGQETQYF.

The rearrangement links TRBV29-1 to TRBJ1-1; D remains ambiguous. The CDR3 contains 12 residues. The V gene lost 0 bases and the J gene lost 6 bases, with 8 bases spanning the gap. The germline CDR1 and CDR2 sequences are SQVTM and ANQGSEA. The CDR3 loop is CSVEDLTPEAFF. Written as DNA, the CDR3 is TGCAGCGTTGAAGATCTGACCCCTGAAGCTTTCTTT.

The J gene is TRBJ2-2, the V gene TRBV7-2; a weak D match, TRBD2 (6 bases). This CDR3 region has 14 residues. Trimming pared 5 bases from V and 8 bases from J, leaving 15 bases between. The germline V gene has CDR1 SGHTA and CDR2 FQGNSA. CDR3 DNA sequence: TGTGCCAGCAGCCTGCGCCTAGCGTCGGGGGAGCTGTTTTTT. Its translation is CASSLRLASGELFF.

The V gene is TRBV6-6, the J gene TRBJ2-4; 9 nucleotides agree with TRBD1. The CDR3 runs 15 residues. The germline V gene has CDR1 MNHNY and CDR2 SVGAGI (reference sequence). The trim removed 7 bases at V and 2 bases at J, leaving 6 bases unmatched. The CDR3 DNA follows: TGTGCCAGCACAGGGACAGGGTTGACCAAAAACATTCAGTACTTC. This translates into CASTGTGLTKNIQYF.

This chain links TRBV4-1 with TRBJ2-1; TRBD2 agrees at 9 bases. Germline CDR1 is MGHRA and CDR2 is YSYEKL. The CDR3 spans 16 residues. With 5 bases clipped from V and 5 bases from J, the junction kept 10 bases outside the gene matches. The CDR3 sequence: CASSSRVLAGNNEQFF. In DNA, the CDR3 is TGCGCCAGCAGCTCAAGGGTGCTAGCGGGGAACAATGAGCAGTTCTTC.

V gene TRBV29-1 combines with J gene TRBJ2-1; D is perhaps TRBD2 (6 bases). Trimming took off 6 bases at V and 3 bases at J, with 18 bases between the two ends. The CDR3 covers 15 residues. CDR1 is SQVTM, CDR2 ANQGSEA, per germline. DNA of the CDR3: TGCAGCGTACCCGGGGGTGCGGAAAGCTACAATGAGCAGTTCTTC. Encoded protein: CSVPGGAESYNEQFF.

The V gene is TRBV7-9, the J gene TRBJ2-3, with TRBD1 matching over 8 bases. This CDR3 has 15 residues. V dropped 5 bases and J dropped 6; count of bases not matched to a gene: 10. The germline V gene has CDR1 SEHNR and CDR2 FQNEAQ (reference sequence). CDR3 bases: TGTGCCAGCAGCCGCGGACAGGGTTCTGGTGATACGCAGTATTTT. It specifies CASSRGQGSGDTQYF.

This chain joins TRBV6-5 and TRBJ2-1; D perhaps matches TRBD2 (6 bases). V lost 6 bases and J 7 bases, leaving 13 bases between the germline ends. Germline V gives CDR1 MNHEY, CDR2 SVGAGI. This CDR3 is built from 13 residues. Here the CDR3 reads CASRPLGGNEQFF. CDR3 coding DNA: TGTGCCAGCAGGCCCCTTGGGGGGAATGAGCAGTTCTTC.

The chain links TRBV5-4 to TRBJ2-7; D remains ambiguous. Trimming removed 4 bases at V and 3 bases at J, with 17 bases between. This CDR3 comprises 15 residues. Per the germline V gene, CDR1 is SGHNT and CDR2 is YYREEE (reference sequence). This CDR3 is CASSQRGKGYYEQYF. The CDR3 nucleotides are TGTGCCAGCAGCCAAAGAGGAAAAGGGTACTACGAGCAGTACTTC.

This clone has a handful of counts. The chain carries TRBV11-2 and TRBJ2-5; D gene uncertain. This CDR3 has 13 residues. The germline V and J ends were trimmed by 5 bases and 2 bases, with 9 bases remaining between them. The germline V gene has CDR1 SGHAT and CDR2 FQNNGV. CDR3 DNA: TGTGCCAGCAGCACTGGACGACAAGAGACCCAGTACTTC. This codes for CASSTGRQETQYF. The entire variable domain, with the rest obtained from reference TRBV11-2 and TRBJ2-5, is as follows: EAGVAQSPRYKIIEKRQSVAFWCNPISGHATLYWYQQILGQGPKLLIQFQNNGVVDDSQLPKDRFSAERLKGVDSTLKIQPAKLEDSAVYLCASSTGRQETQYFGPGTRLLVL.

This clone appeared a few times. Within the sample, other DNA sequences also encode this same CDR3. The V and J genes are TRBV18 and TRBJ1-5; D unclear. CDR1 is KGHSH and CDR2 is LQKENI in the germline V gene. CDR3 length equals 13 residues. Trimming took 2 bases from V and 1 from J, leaving 3 bases between them. The CDR3 DNA reads as TGTGCCAGCTCACCAGACAGCAATCAGCCCCAGCATTTT. As protein: CASSPDSNQPQHF.

The J gene is TRBJ2-7, the V gene TRBV29-1; D perhaps matches TRBD2 (5 bases). The CDR3 runs 14 residues. The germline V gene has CDR1 SQVTM and CDR2 ANQGSEA. Deletions cut 7 bases from V and 2 bases from J, with 18 bases between. The CDR3 region is CSAHLEGRPYEQYF. In DNA, the CDR3 is TGCAGCGCCCACCTTGAAGGGAGACCCTACGAGCAGTACTTC.

The J gene is TRBJ2-5, the V gene TRBV25-1; 7 bases align to TRBD2. Trimming at V came to 3 bases and at J to 7 bases, leaving 5 bases not matched to a gene. Germline V gene sequence: CDR1 MGHDK, CDR2 SYGVNS. The length of the CDR3 is 13 residues. In nucleotides, the CDR3 is TGTGCCAGCAGTGATCCTGGGGGGGGGACCCAGTACTTC. Its protein product is CASSDPGGGTQYF.

The chain employs TRBV10-3 and TRBJ2-7; D is unresolved. V lost 6 bases to trimming and J lost 0 bases, with 21 bases between them. The CDR3 contains 17 residues. Germline V gives CDR1 ENHRY, CDR2 SYGVKD. CDR3: CAISSSRFRISSYEQYF. The CDR3 nucleotides are TGTGCCATCAGCTCAAGCCGATTCAGGATCTCCTCCTACGAGCAGTACTTC.

There are a few counts of this clone. This chain connects TRBV18 to TRBJ1-1; tentative D call: TRBD1 (5 bases). The V and J ends lost 6 bases and 4 bases respectively, with 12 bases between them. CDR1 and CDR2 from the germline V gene are KGHSH and LQKENI. This CDR3 contains 13 residues. The CDR3 region is CASSQGSGTEAFF. The DNA for the CDR3 is TGTGCCAGCTCGCAGGGCAGTGGCACTGAAGCTTTCTTT.

This clone was seen a handful of times. V and J are TRBV28 and TRBJ1-2; D is perhaps TRBD1 (6 bases). Germline CDR1 MDHEN, CDR2 SYDVKM. This CDR3 has 14 amino acids. The V gene lost 1 base and the J gene lost 8 bases, with 14 bases spanning the gap. CDR3 loop: CASSLSLTGRGYTF. The CDR3 DNA sequence: TGTGCCAGCAGTTTATCCCTGACAGGTCGCGGCTACACCTTC.